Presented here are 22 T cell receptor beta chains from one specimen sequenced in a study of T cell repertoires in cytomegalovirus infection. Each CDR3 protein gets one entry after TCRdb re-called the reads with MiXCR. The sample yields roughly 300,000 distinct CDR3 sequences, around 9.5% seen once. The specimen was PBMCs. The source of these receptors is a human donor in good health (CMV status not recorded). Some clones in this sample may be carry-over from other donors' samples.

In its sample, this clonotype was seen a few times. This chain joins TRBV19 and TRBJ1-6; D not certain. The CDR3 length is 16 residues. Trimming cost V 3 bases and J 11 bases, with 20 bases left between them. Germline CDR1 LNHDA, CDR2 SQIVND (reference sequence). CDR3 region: CASSIRTPQRLPPLHF. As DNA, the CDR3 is TGTGCCAGTAGTATTCGGACCCCCCAGAGATTGCCACCCCTCCACTTT.

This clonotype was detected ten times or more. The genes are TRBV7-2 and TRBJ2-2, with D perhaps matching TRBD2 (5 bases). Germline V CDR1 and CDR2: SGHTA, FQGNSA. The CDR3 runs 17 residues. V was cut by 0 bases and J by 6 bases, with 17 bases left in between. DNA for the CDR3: TGTGCCAGCAGCTTAGCGATTGGGGTAGAGGGATCCGGGGAGCTGTTTTTT. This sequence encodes CASSLAIGVEGSGELFF.

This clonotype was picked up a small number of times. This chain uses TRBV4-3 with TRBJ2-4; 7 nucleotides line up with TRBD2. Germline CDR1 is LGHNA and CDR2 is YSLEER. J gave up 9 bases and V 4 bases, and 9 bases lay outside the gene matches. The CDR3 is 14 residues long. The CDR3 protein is CASSLSSPGGIQYF. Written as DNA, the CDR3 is TGCGCCAGCAGCCTTAGTAGTCCGGGGGGCATTCAGTACTTC.

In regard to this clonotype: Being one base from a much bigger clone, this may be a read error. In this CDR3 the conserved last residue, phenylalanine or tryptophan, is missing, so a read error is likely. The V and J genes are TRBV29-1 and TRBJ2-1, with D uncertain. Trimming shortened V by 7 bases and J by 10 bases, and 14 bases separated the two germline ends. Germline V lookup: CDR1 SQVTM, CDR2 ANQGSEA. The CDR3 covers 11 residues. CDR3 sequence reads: CSAHIWREQFS. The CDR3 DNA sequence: TGCAGCGCTCACATATGGCGGGAGCAGTTCTCC.

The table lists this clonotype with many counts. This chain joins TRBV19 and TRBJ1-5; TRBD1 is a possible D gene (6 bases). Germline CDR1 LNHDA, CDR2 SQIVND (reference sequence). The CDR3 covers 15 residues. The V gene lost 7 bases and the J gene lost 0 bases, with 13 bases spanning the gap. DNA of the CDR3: TGTGCCAGTACCATGGGACACCATAGCAATCAGCCCCAGCATTTT. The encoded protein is CASTMGHHSNQPQHF.

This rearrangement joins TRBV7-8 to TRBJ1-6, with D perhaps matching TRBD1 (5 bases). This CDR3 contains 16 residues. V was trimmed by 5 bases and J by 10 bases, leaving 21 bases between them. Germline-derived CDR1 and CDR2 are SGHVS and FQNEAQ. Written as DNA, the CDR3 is TGTGCCAGCAGCACAGGCTTGGGATTATTGTTCTCACCCCTCCACTTT. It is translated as CASSTGLGLLFSPLHF.

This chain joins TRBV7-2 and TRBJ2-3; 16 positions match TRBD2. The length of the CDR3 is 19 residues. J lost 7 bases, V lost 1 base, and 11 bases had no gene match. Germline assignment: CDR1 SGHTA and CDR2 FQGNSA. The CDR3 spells CASSLVGTSGGAEVYTQYF. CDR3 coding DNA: TGTGCCAGCAGCTTAGTAGGGACTAGCGGGGGGGCCGAGGTTTATACGCAGTATTTT.

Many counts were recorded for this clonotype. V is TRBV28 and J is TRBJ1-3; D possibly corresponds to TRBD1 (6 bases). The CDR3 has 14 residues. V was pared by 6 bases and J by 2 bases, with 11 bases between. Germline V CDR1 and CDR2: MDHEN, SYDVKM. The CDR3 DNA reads TGTGCCAGCAGCCAAGGGGGAACTGGAAACACCATATATTTT. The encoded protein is CASSQGGTGNTIYF. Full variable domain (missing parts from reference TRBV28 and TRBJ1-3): DVKVTQSSRYLVKRTGEKVFLECVQDMDHENMFWYRQDPGLGLRLIYFSYDVKMKEKGDIPEGYSVSREKKERFSLILESASTNQTSMYLCASSQGGTGNTIYFGEGSWLTVV.

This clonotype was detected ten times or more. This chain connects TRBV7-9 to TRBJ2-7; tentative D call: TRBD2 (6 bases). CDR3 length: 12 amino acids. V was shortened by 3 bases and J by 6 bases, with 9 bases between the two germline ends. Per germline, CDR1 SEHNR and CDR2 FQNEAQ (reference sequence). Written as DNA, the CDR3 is TGTGCCAGCAGCTTTTTGGAGGGCGAGCAGTACTTC. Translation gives CASSFLEGEQYF.

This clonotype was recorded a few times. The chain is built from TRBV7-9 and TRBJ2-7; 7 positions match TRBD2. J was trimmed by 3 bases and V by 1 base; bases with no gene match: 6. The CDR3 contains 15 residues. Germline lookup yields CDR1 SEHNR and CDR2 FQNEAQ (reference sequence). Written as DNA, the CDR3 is TGTGCCAGCAGCTTAGGACCCGGGGGGATCTACGAGCAGTACTTC. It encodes CASSLGPGGIYEQYF.

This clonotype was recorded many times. CDR3 bases: TGTGCCAGTCGTAGAGCCGGGGAGCTGTTTTTT. Residues: CASRRAGELFF. The genes are TRBV12-3 or TRBV12-4 and TRBJ2-2; D not resolved. Trimming took 9 bases from V and 6 from J, leaving 8 bases between them. The CDR3 runs to 11 residues.

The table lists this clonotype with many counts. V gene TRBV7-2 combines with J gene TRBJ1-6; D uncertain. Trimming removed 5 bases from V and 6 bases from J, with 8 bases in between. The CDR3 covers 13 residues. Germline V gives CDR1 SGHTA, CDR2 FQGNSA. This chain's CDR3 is CASSPIPNSPLHF. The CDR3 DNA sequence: TGTGCCAGCAGCCCGATTCCTAATTCACCCCTCCACTTT.

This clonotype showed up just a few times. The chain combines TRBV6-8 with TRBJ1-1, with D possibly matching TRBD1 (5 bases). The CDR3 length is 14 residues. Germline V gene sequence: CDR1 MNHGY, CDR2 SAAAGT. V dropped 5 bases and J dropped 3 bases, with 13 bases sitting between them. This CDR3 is CASSPRGRYTEAFF. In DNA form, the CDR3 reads TGTGCCAGCAGTCCTAGGGGACGCTACACTGAAGCTTTCTTT.

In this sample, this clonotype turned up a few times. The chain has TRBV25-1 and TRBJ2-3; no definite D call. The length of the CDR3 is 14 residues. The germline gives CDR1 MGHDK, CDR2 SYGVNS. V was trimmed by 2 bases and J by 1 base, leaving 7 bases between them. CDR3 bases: TGTGCCAGCAGTGAACTTCGTCGCACAGATACGCAGTATTTT. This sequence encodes CASSELRRTDTQYF.

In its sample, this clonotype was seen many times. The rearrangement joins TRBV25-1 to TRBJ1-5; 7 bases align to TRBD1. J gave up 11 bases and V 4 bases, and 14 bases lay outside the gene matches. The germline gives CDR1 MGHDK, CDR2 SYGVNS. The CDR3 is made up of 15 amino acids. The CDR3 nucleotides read TGTGCCAGCAGTGGGACTTGGGACAGCCCTCTATCCCAGCATTTT. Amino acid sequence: CASSGTWDSPLSQHF.

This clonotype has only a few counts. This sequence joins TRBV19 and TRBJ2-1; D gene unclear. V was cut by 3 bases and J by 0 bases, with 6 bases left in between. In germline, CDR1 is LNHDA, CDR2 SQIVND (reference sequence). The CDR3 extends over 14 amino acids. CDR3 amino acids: CASSMYSSYNEQFF. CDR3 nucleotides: TGTGCCAGTAGTATGTACAGCTCCTACAATGAGCAGTTCTTC.

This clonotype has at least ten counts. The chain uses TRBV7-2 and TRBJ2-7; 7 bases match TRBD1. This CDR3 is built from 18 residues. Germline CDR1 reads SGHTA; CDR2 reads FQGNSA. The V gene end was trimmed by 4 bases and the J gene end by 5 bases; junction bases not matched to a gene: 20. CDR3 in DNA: TGTGCCAGCAGCTACGACAGGGTTGGTTTTGTGGGGTCCGACGAGCAGTACTTC. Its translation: CASSYDRVGFVGSDEQYF.

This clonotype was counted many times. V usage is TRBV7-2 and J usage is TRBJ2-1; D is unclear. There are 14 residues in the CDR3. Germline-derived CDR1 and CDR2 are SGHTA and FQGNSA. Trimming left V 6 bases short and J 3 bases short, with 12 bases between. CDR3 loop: CASSRPGGYNEQFF. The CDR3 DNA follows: TGTGCCAGCAGTCGACCCGGCGGCTACAATGAGCAGTTCTTC.

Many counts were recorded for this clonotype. CDR3 in DNA: TGTGCCAGCAGCCAGGGACAGGGACCCTTCCACGAGCAGTACTTC. This sequence encodes CASSQGQGPFHEQYF. V and J are TRBV5-5 and TRBJ2-7, with 9 bases fitting TRBD1. The V gene's germline CDR1 is SGHKS and CDR2 YYEKEE (reference sequence). There are 15 residues in the CDR3. The V gene end was trimmed by 4 bases and the J gene end by 5 bases; junction bases not matched to a gene: 10.

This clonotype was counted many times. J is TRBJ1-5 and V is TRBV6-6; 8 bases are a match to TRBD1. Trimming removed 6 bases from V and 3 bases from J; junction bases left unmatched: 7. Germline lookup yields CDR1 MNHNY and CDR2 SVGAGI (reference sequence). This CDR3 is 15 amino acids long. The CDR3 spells CASRIGQGFNQPQHF. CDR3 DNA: TGTGCCAGCAGGATAGGACAGGGTTTCAATCAGCCCCAGCATTTT.

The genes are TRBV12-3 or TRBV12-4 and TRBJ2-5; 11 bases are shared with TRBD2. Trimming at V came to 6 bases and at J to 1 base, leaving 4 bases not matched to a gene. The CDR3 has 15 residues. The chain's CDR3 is CASSNSGGAQETQYF. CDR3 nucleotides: TGTGCCAGCAGCAATAGCGGGGGGGCCCAAGAGACCCAGTACTTC.

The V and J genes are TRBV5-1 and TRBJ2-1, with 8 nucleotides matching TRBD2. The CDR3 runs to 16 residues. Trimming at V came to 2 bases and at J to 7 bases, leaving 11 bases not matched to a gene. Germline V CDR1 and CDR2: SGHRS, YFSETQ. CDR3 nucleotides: TGCGCCAGCAGCTTTAATAGAGCGGGAGTAGGTAATGAGCAGTTCTTC. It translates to CASSFNRAGVGNEQFF.